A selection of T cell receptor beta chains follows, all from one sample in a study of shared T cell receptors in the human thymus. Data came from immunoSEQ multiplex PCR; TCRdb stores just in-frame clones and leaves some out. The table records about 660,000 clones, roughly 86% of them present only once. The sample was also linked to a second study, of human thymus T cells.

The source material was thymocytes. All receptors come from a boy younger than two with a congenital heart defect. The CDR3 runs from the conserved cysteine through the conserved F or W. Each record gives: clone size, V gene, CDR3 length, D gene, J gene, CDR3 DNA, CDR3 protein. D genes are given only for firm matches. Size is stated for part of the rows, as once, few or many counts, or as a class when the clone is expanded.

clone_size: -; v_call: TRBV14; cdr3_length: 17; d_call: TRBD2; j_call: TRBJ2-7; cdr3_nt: TGTGCCAGCAGCCAGGGCATAGCGGGAGGGCCGAGATCCGAGCAGTACTTC; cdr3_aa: CASSQGIAGGPRSEQYF
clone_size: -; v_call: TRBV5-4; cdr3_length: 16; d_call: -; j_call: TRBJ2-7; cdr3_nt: TGTGCCAGCAGCTCGAAACAGCCTAAAAGATCCTACGAGCAGTACTTC; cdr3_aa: CASSSKQPKRSYEQYF
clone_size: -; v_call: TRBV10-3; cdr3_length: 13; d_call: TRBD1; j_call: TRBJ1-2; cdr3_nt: TGTGCCATCAGCCCCGACAGGGACTATGGCTACACCTTC; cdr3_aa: CAISPDRDYGYTF
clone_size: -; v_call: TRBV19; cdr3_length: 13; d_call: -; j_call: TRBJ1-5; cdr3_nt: TGTGCCAGTAGTATCCGGGACTCTCAGCCCCAGCATTTT; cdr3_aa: CASSIRDSQPQHF
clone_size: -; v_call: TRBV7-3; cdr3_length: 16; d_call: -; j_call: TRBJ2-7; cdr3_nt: TGTGCCAGCAGCCATTTCTCATCAGGTGAACACTACGAGCAGTACTTC; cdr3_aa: CASSHFSSGEHYEQYF
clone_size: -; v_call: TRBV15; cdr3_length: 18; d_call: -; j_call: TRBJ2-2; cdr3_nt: TGTGCCACCAGCAGTAGCTCCTTGACAGACGGGTTGACCGGGGAGCTGTTTTTT; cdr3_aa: CATSSSSLTDGLTGELFF
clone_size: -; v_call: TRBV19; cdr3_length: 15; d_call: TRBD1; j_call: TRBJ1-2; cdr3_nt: TGTGCCAGTAGTCCCGGGACAGGGGCCGGGGCCGGCTACACCTTC; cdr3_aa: CASSPGTGAGAGYTF
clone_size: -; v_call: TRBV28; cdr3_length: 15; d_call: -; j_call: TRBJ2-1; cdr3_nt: TGTGCCAGCAGTTCCCCAGGGGTTGCCTACAATGAGCAGTTCTTC; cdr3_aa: CASSSPGVAYNEQFF
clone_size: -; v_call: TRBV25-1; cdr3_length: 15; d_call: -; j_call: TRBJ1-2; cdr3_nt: TGTGCCAGCAGTGAAACCCAGGCTCCTCTCTATGGCTACACCTTC; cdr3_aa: CASSETQAPLYGYTF
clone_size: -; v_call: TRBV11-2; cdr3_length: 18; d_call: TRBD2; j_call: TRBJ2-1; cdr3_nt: TGTGCCAGCAGCTTTGGACTAGCGGGAGAGAGCTCCTACAATGAGCAGTTCTTC; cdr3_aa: CASSFGLAGESSYNEQFF
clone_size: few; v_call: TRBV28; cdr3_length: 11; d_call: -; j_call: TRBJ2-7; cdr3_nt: TGTGCCAGCAGCACAGGGTACGAGCAGTACTTC; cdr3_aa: CASSTGYEQYF
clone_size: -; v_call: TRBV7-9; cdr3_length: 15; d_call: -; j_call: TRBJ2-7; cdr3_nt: TGTGCCAGCAGCGACCCGGCGGCCAACTCCTACGAGCAGTACTTC; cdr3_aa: CASSDPAANSYEQYF
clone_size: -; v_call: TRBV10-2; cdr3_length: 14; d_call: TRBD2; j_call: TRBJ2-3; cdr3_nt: TGCGCCAGCAGTTTAGCGGGAGGGGCAGATACGCAGTATTTT; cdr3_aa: CASSLAGGADTQYF
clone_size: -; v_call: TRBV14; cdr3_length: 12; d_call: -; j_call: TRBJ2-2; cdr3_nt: TGTGCCAGCAGCCAAGCCGCCGGGGAGCTGTTTTTT; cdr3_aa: CASSQAAGELFF
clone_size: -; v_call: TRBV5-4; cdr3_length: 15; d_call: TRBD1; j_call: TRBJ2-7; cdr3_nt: TGTGCCAGCAGCTTGGGACAGGGGTTAGCCTACGAGCAGTACTTC; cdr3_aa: CASSLGQGLAYEQYF
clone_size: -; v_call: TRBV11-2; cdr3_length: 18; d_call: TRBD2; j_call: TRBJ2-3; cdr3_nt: TGTGCCAGCAGCACCGGCCTACTAGCGGGATCTAGCACAGATACGCAGTATTTT; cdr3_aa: CASSTGLLAGSSTDTQYF
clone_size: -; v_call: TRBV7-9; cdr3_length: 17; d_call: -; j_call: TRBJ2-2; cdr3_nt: TGTGCCAGCACCACCTTTTTGGAGCCCAAGGGGGCCGGGGAGCTGTTTTTT; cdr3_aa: CASTTFLEPKGAGELFF
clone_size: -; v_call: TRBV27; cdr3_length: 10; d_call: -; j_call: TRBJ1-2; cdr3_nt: TGTGCCAGCGTGGCCAATGGCTACACCTTC; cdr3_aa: CASVANGYTF
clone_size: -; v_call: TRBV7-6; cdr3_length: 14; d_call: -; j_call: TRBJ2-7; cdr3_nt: TGTGCCAGCAGCTTAAGGCGGGGCTCCTACGAGCAGTACTTC; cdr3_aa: CASSLRRGSYEQYF
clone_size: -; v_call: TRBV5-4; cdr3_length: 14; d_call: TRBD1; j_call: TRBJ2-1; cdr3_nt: TGTGCCAGCAGCCTAGGACAGGGAAAGGTTTCGCAGTTCTTC; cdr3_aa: CASSLGQGKVSQFF
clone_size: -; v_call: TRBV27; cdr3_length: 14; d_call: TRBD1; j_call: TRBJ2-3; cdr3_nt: TGTGCCAGCAGTTGCGGACAGGGCCCCGATACGCAGTATTTT; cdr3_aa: CASSCGQGPDTQYF
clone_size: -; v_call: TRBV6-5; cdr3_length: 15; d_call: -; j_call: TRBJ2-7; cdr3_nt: TGTGCCAGCCGTGGGGAACAGGGAACTCCATGGGAGCAGTACTTC; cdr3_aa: CASRGEQGTPWEQYF
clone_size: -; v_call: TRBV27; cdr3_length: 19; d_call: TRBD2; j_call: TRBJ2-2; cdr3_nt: TGTGCCAGCAGCGAACACGGGACTAGCGGGAGGTCCGGCGCCGGGGAGCTGTTTTTT; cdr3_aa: CASSEHGTSGRSGAGELFF
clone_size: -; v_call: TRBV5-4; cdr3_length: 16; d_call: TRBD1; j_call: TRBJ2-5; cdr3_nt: TGTGCCAGCAGCCCACGACAGGGGGTGTTCGGGGAGACCCAGTACTTC; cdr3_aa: CASSPRQGVFGETQYF
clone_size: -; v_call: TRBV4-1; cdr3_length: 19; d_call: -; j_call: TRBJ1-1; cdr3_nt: TGCGCCAGCAGCCAAAGTATACCGGGAAAACGAGCCTCGAACACTGAAGCTTTCTTT; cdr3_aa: CASSQSIPGKRASNTEAFF
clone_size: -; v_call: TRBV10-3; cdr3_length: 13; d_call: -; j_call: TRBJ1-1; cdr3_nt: TGTGCCATCAGATTGAGCAGGGACACTGAAGCTTTCTTT; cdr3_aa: CAIRLSRDTEAFF
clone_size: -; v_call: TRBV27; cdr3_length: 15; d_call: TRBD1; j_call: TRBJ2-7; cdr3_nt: TGTGCCAGCAGTCCGGTGGGACAGGGAGGATACGAGCAGTACTTC; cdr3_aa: CASSPVGQGGYEQYF
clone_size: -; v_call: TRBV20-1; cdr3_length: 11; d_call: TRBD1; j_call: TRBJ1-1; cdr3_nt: TGCAGGGGACAGGGAGACACTGAAGCTTTCTTT; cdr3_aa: CRGQGDTEAFF
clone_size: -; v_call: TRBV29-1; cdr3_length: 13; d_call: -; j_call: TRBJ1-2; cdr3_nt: TGCAGCGTTGAATGGTTAGCGCATAGTGGCTACACCTTC; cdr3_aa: CSVEWLAHSGYTF
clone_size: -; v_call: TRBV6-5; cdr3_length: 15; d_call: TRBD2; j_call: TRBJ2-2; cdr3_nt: TGTGCCAGCAGGGAGAGCGGGAGTAACACCGGGGAGCTGTTTTTT; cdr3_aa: CASRESGSNTGELFF
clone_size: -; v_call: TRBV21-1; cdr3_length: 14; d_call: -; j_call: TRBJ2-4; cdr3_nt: TGTGCCAGCAGCCCCCTTGCTAGGCTAAACATTCAGTACTTC; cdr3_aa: CASSPLARLNIQYF
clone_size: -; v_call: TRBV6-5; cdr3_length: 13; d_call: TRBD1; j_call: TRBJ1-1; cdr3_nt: TGTGCCAGCAGTTACTTGAGGACAGGGTTAGCTTTCTTT; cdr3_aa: CASSYLRTGLAFF
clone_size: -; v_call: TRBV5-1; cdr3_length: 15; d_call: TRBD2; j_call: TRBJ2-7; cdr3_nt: TGCGCCAGCAGCTTGGTCCTAGCGGGGGCGGACGAGCAGTACTTC; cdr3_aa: CASSLVLAGADEQYF
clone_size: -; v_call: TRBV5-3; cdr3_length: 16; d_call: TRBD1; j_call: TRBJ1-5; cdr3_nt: TGTGCCAGAAGTTGGCGGGACAGGCTCTTTTATCAGCCCCAGCATTTT; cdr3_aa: CARSWRDRLFYQPQHF
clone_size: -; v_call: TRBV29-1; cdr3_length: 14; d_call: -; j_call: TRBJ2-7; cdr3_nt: TGCAGCGTTCTCCAGATGGGCTCCGCCTACGAGCAGTACTTC; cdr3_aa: CSVLQMGSAYEQYF
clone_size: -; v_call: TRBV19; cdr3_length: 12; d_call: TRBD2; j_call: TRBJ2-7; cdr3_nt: TGTGCCAGCCCAAGCGGGGGAGGTGAGCAGTACTTC; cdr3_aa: CASPSGGGEQYF
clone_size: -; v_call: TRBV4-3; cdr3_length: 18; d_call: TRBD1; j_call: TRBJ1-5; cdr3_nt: TGCGCCAGCAGCCAACCGACCCCCGGACAGGAGGTGGATCAGCCCCAGCATTTT; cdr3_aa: CASSQPTPGQEVDQPQHF
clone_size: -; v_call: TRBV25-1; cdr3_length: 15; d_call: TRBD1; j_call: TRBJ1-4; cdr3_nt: TGTGCCAGCAGTGGAGACAGGGGGCTCGGTGAAAAACTGTTTTTT; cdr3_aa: CASSGDRGLGEKLFF
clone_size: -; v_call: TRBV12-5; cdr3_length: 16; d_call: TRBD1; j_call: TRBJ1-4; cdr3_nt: TGTGCTAGTGGTGGGGGACAGGAGGCAACTAATGAAAAACTGTTTTTT; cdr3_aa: CASGGGQEATNEKLFF
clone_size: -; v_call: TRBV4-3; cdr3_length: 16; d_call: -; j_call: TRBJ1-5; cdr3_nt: TGCGCCAGCAGCCAAGAAAGGCGACAGTGGGGTCAGCCCCAGCATTTT; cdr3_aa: CASSQERRQWGQPQHF
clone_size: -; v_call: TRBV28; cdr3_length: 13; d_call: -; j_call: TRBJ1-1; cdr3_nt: TGTGCCAGCAGTCATCCTAGCCGGGTGCGTGCTTTCTTT; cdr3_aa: CASSHPSRVRAFF
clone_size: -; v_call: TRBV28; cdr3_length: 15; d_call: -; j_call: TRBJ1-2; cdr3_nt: TGTGCCAGCAGATTCAAAGACAGGCCCCTTGTTGGCTACACCTTC; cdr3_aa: CASRFKDRPLVGYTF
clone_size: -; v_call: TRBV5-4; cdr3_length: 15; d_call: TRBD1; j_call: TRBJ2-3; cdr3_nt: TGTGCCAGCAGTTCGCCGGGACAGGCAACAGATACGCAGTATTTT; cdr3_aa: CASSSPGQATDTQYF
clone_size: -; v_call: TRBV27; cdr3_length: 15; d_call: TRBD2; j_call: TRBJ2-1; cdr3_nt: TGTGCCAGCTGGGGGACTAGCGGGGGGGCAAATGAGCAGTTCTTC; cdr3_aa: CASWGTSGGANEQFF
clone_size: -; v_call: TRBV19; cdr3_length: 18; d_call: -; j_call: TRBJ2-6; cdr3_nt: TGTGCCAGTAAACAGATGGGTACAGTATCCTCTGGGGCCAACGTCCTGACTTTC; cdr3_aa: CASKQMGTVSSGANVLTF
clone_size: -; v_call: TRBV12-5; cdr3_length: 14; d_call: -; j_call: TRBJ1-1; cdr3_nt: TGTGCTAACCCTCGCAGGAACGGAGGCACTGAAGCTTTCTTT; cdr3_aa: CANPRRNGGTEAFF
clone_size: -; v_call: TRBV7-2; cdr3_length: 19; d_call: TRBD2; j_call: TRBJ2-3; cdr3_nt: TGTGCCAGCAGCTTAAAGCCCCCCCGGACTAGCGGGGTCCGGGATACGCAGTATTTT; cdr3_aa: CASSLKPPRTSGVRDTQYF
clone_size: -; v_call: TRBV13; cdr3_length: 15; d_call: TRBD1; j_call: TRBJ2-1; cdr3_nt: TGTGCCAGCAGCACACCCCAAACAGGGGACAATGAGCAGTTCTTC; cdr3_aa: CASSTPQTGDNEQFF
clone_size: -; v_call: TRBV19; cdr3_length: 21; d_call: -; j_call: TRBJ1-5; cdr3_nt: TGTGCCAGTAGTATTACAGGGACCCGAATAGGGATAGGCCTCGGAAATCAGCCCCAGCATTTT; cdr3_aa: CASSITGTRIGIGLGNQPQHF
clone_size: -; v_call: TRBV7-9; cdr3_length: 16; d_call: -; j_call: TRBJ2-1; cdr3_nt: TGTGCCAGCAGCTCTAACCTTGGACAAGCAAAAAATGAGCAGTTCTTC; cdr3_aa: CASSSNLGQAKNEQFF
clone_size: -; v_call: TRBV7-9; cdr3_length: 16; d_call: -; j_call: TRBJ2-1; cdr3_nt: TGTGCCAGCAGCCCCCTAGGAGGGCCCTCCTACAATGAGCAGTTCTTC; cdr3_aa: CASSPLGGPSYNEQFF
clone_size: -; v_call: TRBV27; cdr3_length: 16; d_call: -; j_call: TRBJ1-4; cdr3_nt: TGTGCCAGCAGTTTGCGAGGGAAACCGCCAAATGAAAAACTGTTTTTT; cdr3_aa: CASSLRGKPPNEKLFF